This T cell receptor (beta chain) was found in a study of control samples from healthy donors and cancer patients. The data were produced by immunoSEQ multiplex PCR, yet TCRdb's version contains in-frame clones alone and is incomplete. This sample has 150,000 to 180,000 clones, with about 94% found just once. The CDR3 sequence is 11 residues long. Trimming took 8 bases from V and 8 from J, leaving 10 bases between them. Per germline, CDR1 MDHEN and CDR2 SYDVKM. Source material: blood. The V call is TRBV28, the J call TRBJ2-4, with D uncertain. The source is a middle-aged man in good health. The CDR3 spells CASSVRDIQYF. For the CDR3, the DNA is TGTGCCAGCTCGGTAAGGGACATTCAGTACTTC.